This T cell receptor (beta chain) is from a study of naive and memory T cell subsets. Points from the study as a whole: This RNA-based method may be sensitive to activation-related transcript changes.

TCR cDNA received a 3' ligated oligonucleotide that carried a UMI. Reverse transcription used DNase-treated unsorted total RNA, aiming for roughly 1 to 1000 ng. This clonotype was picked up many times. Antigen unknown. The ends were cut back, 5 bases at V and 4 bases at J, with 5 bases in the middle. CDR1 DFQATT and CDR2 SNEGSKA come from the germline V gene (reference sequence). The CDR3 length is 10 residues. Ligated cDNA underwent four rounds of PCR with nested alpha and beta constant region primers and SP2. TCRdb used MiXCR to reprocess the 5' RACE reads, holding one entry per CDR3 protein. The data show 32,000 or so distinct CDR3 sequences, 15% to 20% seen once.

The genes are TRBV20-1 and TRBJ2-5, with D unresolved. The receptor's source is a female donor in good health. CDR3 DNA: TGCAGTGCTGGTTTAGAGACCCAGTACTTC. Protein sequence: CSAGLETQYF.